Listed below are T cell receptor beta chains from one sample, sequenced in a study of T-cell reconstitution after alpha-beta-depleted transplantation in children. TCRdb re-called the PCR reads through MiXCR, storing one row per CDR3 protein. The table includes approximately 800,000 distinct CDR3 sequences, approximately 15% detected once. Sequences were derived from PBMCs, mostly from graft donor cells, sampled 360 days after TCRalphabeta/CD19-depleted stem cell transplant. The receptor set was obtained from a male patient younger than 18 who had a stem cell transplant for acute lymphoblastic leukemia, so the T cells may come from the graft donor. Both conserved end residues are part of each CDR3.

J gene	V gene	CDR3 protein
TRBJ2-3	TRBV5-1	CASRPQDGLHTQYF
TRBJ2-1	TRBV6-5	CASSYSILAGNNEQFF
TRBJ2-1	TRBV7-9	CASSSDRDSYNEQFF
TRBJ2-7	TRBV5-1	CASRAFGPEAPILYEQYF
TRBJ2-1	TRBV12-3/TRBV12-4	CASSATREPYNEQFF
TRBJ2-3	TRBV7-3	CASSLKTSGNTDTQYF
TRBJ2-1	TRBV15	CATSSLDLLSYNEQFF
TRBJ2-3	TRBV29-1	CSGRRGVLDTQYF
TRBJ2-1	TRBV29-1	CSVPPRPYNEQFF
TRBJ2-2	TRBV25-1	CASMRAGELFF
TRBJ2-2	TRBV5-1	CASSYYPTSGHTGELFF
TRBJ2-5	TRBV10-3	CAISESKETSGSLRKTQYF
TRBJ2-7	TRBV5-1	CASSLGTGTAPYEQYF
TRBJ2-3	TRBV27	CASRGLAGGYTDTQYF
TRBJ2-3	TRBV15	CATSRYRETATDTQYF
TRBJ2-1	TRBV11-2	CASSLRPGLAQSSYNEQFF